Detailed here is one T cell receptor (beta chain). This sample is part of a study of blood T cell repertoires in COVID-19. Study details: Collection of acute and convalescent COVID-19 samples took place in the United States, Italy and Spain.

The CDR3 runs to 12 residues. In the authors' workflow: Reference gene primers were amplified, and this amplification served to estimate nucleated cell counts. Sequencing used immunoSEQ multiplex PCR; TCRdb keeps in-frame clones, though not all of them. V and J calls and clone size are those listed in that table; D and trimming were worked out from the DNA. The sample comprises 250,000 to 300,000 clones, about 87% of which are singletons, and roughly a tenth rests with the top ten. It was during active infection that Seattle patients were enrolled and then longitudinally followed. Sequencing was done on a sample of peripheral blood. The chain carries TRBV21-1 and TRBJ2-3; the tabulated D call, TRBD2, remains unverified against the DNA. TRBV21-1 corresponds to a pseudogene. This receptor was identified in a woman aged 70 to 79 with COVID-19, enrolled during active disease. The CDR3 DNA follows: TGTGCCAGCATCCGAGGAGGAGATACGCAGTATTTT. Translating gives CASIRGGDTQYF.